Sequencing of this T cell receptor (beta chain) was carried out in a study of CD8+ T cells in alopecia areata. General study results and limits: Patients shared TCRs less clearly than mice did, possibly owing to HLA.

Germline values: CDR1 MDHEN, CDR2 SYDVKM. The CDR3 runs 11 residues. The V and J ends lost 6 bases and 3 bases respectively, with 6 bases between them. Stated treatment: oral pan-JAK inhibitor, 5-10 mg twice daily. A note on this clone: The antigen is undetermined.

It was cDNA, reverse transcribed from extracted RNA, that served as the sequencing template. Sequencing used immunoSEQ multiplex PCR; TCRdb keeps in-frame clones, though not all of them. The sample holds over 150,000 clones, less than 70% seen once. This clonotype originated in a human donor with alopecia areata. The material sequenced was CD4+ T cells sorted from blood, taken at week 24, from a patient treated with tofacitinib. The chain couples TRBV28 to TRBJ2-7; no definite D call. The CDR3 coding sequence is TGTGCCAGCAGCTTTAACTACGAGCAGTACTTC. Translated: CASSFNYEQYF.